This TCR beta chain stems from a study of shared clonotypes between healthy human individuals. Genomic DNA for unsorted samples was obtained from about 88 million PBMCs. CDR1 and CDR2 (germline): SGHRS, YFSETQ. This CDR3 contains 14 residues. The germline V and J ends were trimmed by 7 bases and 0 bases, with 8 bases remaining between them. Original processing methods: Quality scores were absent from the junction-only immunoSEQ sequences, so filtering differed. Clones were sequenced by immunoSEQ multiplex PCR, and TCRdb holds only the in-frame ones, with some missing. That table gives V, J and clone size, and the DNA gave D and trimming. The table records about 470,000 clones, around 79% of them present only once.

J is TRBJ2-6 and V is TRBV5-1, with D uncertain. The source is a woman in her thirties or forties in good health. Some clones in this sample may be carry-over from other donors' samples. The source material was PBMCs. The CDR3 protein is CASRHSSGANVLTF. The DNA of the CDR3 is TGCGCCAGCCGACACAGCTCTGGGGCCAACGTCCTGACTTTC.